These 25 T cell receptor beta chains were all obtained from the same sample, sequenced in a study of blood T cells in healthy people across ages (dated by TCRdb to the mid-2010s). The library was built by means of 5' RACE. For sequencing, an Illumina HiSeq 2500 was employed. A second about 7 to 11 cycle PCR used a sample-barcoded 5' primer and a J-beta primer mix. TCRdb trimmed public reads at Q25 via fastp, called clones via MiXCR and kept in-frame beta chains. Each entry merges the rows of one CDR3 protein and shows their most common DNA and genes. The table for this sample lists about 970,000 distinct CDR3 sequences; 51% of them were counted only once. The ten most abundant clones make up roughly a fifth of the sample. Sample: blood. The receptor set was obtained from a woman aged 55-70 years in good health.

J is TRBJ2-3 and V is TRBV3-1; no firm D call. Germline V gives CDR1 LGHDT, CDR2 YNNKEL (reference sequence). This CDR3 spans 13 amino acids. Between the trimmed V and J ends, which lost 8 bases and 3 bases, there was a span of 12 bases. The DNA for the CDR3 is TGTGCCAGCGGAGCACCTGGTACAGATACGCAGTATTTT. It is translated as CASGAPGTDTQYF.

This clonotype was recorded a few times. CDR3 sequence (DNA): TGCGCCAGCAGCCGTACCGGGACAGGGTCCGTCGAGCAGTACTTC. It is translated as CASSRTGTGSVEQYF. V is TRBV4-1 and J is TRBJ2-7, with 9 nucleotides matching TRBD1. Looked up from germline, CDR1 is MGHRA and CDR2 is YSYEKL. Trimming cost V 4 bases and J 6 bases; bases outside gene matches: 10. The CDR3 has 15 residues.

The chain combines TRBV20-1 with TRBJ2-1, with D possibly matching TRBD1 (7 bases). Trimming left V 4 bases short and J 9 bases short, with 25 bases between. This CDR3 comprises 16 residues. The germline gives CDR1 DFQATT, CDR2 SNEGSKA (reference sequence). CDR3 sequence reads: CSATSGGAGFSREQFF. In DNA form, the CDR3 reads TGCAGTGCTACCTCAGGGGGAGCGGGCTTCTCCCGTGAGCAGTTCTTC.

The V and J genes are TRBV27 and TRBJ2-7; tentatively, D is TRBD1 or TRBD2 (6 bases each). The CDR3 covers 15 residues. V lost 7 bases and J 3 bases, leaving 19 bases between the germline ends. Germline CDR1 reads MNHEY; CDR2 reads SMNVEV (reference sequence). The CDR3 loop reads CASKLEGRGSYEQYF. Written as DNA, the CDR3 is TGTGCCAGCAAACTGGAGGGCAGGGGAAGCTACGAGCAGTACTTC.

This chain's CDR3 is CASSPGSPGGQYF. The DNA for the CDR3 is TGTGCCAGCAGCCCTGGGTCGCCGGGAGGGCAGTACTTC. V gene TRBV7-2 combines with J gene TRBJ2-5, with TRBD2 matching over 8 bases. Germline V gene lookup returns CDR1 SGHTA and CDR2 FQGNSA. The CDR3 contains 13 residues. Trimming at V came to 5 bases and at J to 11 bases, leaving 10 bases not matched to a gene.

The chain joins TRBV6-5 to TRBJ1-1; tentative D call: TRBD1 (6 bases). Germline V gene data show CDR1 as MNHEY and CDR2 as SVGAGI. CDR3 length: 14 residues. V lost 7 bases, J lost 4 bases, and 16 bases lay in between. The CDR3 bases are TGTGCCAGCAATCCACAGGGAAGGGTCACTGAAGCTTTCTTT. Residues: CASNPQGRVTEAFF.

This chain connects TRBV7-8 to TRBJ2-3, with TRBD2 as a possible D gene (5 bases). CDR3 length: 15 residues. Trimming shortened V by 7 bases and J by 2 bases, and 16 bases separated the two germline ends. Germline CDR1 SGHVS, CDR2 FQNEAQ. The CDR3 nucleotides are TGTGCCAGCACCACGACGGGGTTCCTCACAGATACGCAGTATTTT. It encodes CASTTTGFLTDTQYF.

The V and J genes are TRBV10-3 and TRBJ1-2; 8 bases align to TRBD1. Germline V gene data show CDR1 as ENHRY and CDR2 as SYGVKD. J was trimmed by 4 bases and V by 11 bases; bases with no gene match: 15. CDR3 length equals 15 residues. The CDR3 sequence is CAVKPGTGASYGYTF. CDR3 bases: TGTGCCGTCAAACCCGGGACAGGCGCATCCTATGGCTACACCTTC.

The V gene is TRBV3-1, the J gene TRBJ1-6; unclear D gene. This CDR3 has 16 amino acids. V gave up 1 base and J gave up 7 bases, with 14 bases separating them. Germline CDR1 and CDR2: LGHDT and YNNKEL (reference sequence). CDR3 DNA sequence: TGTGCCAGCAGCCAAGGCGCGCCATACGGGAATTCACCCCTCCACTTT. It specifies CASSQGAPYGNSPLHF.

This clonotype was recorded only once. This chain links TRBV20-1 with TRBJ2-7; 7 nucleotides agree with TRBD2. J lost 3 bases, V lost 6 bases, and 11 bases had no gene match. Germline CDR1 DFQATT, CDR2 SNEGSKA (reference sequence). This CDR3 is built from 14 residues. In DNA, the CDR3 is TGCAGTGCCCCGAACAGCGGACTAGGCTACGAGCAGTACTTC. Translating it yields CSAPNSGLGYEQYF.

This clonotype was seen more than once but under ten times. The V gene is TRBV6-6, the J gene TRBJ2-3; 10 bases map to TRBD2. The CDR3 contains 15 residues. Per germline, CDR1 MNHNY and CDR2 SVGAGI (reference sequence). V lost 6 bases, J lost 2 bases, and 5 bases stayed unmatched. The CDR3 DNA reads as TGTGCCAGCAGCGATAGCGGGAGGCCCACAGATACGCAGTATTTT. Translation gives CASSDSGRPTDTQYF.

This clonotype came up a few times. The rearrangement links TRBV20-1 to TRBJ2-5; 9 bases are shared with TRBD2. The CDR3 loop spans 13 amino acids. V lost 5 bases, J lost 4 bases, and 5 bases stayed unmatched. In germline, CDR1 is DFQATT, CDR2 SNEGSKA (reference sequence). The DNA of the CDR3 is TGCAGTGCTCAGCGGGAGGCGCGAGAGACCCAGTACTTC. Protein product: CSAQREARETQYF.

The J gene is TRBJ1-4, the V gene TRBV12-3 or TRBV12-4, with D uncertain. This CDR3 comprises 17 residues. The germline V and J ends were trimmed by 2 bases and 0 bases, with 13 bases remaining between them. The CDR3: CASSLYLGRATNEKLFF. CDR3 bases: TGTGCCAGCAGTTTATATCTGGGCCGTGCAACTAATGAAAAACTGTTTTTT.

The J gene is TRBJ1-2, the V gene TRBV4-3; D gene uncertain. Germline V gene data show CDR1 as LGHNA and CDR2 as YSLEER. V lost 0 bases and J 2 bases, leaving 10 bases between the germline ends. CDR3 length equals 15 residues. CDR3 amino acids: CASSQDMAANYGYTF. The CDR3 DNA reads TGCGCCAGCAGCCAAGATATGGCAGCAAACTATGGCTACACCTTC.

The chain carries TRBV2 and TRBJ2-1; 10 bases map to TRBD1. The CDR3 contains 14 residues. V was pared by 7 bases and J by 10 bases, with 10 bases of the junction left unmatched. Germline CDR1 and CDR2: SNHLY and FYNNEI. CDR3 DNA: TGTGCCAGCATTTCGTATCGGGACAGGGGCGAGCAGTTCTTC. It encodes CASISYRDRGEQFF.

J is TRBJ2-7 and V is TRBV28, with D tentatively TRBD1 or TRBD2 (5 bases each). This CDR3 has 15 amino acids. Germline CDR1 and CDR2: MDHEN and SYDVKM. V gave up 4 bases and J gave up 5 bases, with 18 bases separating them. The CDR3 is CASSYPGRRFDEQYF. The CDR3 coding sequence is TGTGCCAGCAGTTACCCGGGACGACGATTCGACGAGCAGTACTTC.

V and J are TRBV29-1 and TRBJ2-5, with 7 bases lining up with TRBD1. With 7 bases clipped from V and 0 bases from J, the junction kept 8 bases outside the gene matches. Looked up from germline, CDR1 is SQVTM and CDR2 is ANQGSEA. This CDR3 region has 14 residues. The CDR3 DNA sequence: TGCAGCGGTTCCGGGACAGCGTACCAAGAGACCCAGTACTTC. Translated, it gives CSGSGTAYQETQYF.

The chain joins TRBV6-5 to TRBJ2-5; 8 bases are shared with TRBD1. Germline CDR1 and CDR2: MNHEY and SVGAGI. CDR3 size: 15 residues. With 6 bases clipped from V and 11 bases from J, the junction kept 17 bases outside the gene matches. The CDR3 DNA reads TGTGCCAGCAGGCAAAATTTCGGACAGGGTTACGCGCAGTACTTC. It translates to CASRQNFGQGYAQYF.

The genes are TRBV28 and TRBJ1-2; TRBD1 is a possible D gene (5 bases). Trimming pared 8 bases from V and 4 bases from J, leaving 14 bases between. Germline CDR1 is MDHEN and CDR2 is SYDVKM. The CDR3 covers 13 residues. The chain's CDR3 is CASLGRGSYGYTF. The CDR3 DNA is TGTGCCAGCCTGGGGCGGGGGAGCTATGGCTACACCTTC.

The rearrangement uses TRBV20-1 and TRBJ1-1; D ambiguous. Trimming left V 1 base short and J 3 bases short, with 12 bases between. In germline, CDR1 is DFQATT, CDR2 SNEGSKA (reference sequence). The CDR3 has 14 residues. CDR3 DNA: TGCAGTGCTAGAGGGCCCCGGGCTGACACTGAAGCTTTCTTT. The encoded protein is CSARGPRADTEAFF.

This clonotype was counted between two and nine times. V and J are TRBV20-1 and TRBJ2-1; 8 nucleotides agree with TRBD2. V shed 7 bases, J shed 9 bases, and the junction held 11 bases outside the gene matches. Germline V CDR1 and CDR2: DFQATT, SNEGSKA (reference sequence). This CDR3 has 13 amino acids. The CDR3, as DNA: TGCAGTGTGCCACGGGAGGGGATCCCTGAGCAGTTCTTC. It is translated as CSVPREGIPEQFF.

This chain's CDR3 is CASSFGRGQFF. CDR3 sequence (DNA): TGTGCCAGCAGTTTTGGGCGAGGGCAGTTCTTC. The V gene is TRBV12-3 or TRBV12-4, the J gene TRBJ2-1; D not certain. V lost 3 bases to trimming and J lost 12 bases, with 9 bases between them. The CDR3 loop spans 11 amino acids.

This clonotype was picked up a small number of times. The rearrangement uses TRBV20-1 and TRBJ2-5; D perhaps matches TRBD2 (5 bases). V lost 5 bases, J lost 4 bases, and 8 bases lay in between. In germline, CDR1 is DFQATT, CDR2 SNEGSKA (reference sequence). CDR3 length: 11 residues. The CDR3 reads CSASSPETQYF. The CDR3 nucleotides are TGCAGTGCTTCTAGCCCAGAGACCCAGTACTTC.

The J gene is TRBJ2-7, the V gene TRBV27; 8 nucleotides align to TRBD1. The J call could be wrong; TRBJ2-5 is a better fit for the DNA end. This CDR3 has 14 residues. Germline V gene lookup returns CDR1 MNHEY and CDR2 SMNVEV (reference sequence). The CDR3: CASSHGQGLETQYF. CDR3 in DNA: TGTGCCAGCAGTCACGGACAGGGATTGGAGACCCAGTACTTC.

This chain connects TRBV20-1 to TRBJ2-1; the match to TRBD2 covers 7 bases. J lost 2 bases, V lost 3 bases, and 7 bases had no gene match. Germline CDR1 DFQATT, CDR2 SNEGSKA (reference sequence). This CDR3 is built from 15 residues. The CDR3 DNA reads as TGCAGTGCTAGTGACTGGGGGGGAACCTACAATGAGCAGTTCTTC. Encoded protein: CSASDWGGTYNEQFF.